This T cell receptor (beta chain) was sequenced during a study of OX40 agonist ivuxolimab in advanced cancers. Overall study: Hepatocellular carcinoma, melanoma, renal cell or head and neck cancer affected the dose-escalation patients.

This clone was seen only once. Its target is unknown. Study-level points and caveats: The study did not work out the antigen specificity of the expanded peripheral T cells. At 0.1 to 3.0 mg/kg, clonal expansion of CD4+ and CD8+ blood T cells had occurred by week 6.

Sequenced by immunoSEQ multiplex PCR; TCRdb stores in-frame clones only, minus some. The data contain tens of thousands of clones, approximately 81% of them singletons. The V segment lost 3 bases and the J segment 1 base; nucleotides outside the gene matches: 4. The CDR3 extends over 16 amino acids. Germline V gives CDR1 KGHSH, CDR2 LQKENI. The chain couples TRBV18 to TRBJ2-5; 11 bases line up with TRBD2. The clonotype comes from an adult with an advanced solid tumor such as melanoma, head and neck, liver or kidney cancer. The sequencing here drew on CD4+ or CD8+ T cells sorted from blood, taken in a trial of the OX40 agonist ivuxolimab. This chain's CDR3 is CASSPWTSGPQETQYF. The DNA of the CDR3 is TGTGCCAGCTCACCCTGGACTAGCGGGCCCCAAGAGACCCAGTACTTC.